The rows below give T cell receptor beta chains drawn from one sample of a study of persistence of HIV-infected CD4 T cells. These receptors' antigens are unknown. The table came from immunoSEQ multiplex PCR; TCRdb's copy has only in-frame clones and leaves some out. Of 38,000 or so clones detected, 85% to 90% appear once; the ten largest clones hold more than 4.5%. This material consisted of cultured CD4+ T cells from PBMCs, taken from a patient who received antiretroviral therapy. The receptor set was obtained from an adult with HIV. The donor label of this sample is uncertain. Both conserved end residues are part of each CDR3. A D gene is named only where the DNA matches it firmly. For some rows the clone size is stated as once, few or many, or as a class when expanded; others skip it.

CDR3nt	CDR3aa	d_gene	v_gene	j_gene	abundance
TGTGCCAGCAGTGACCCGCGCGGCCAGGGGAGGTCCTACGAGCAGTACTTC	CASSDPRGQGRSYEQYF	-	TRBV28	TRBJ2-7	-
TGTGCCAGCAGCCTCCCCTCAACCCCGGATACGCAGTATTTT	CASSLPSTPDTQYF	-	TRBV3-1/TRBV3-2	TRBJ2-3	-
TGTGCCAGCAGCCAACGACAGGACGGCGAGCAGTACTTC	CASSQRQDGEQYF	-	TRBV3-1/TRBV3-2	TRBJ2-7	-
TGTGCCAGCAGGCCAGGGGTCCCGTACGAGCAGTACTTC	CASRPGVPYEQYF	-	TRBV27	TRBJ2-7	-
TGTGCCAGCAGCGTGTCAACCGGGCTGGTCAACGTCCTGACTTTC	CASSVSTGLVNVLTF	-	TRBV11-2	TRBJ2-6	-
TGCAGCGCGCTCCAGGGGGCTGAAGCTTTCTTT	CSALQGAEAFF	TRBD1	TRBV29-1	TRBJ1-1	-
TGTGCCAGCAGTTACTCAGGGCGGATTAGCTCCTACGAGCAGTACTTC	CASSYSGRISSYEQYF	-	TRBV6-5	TRBJ2-7	-
TGCAGTGCTATGGTGAACACTGAAGCTTTCTTT	CSAMVNTEAFF	-	TRBV20-1	TRBJ1-1	-
TGTGCCAGCAGCCAAGATCCCATCTATGGCTACACCTTC	CASSQDPIYGYTF	-	TRBV4-2	TRBJ1-2	-
TGTGCCAGCAGCCAAGAGAGAAACAGACCTACCACCTTC	CASSQERNRPTTF	-	TRBV3-1/TRBV3-2	TRBJ1-2	-
TGTGCCAGCAGCCAAGATGGCGGGAGTAGAAGACTCCTCCACTTT	CASSQDGGSRRLLHF	-	TRBV3-1/TRBV3-2	TRBJ1-6	-
TGCGCCAGCAGTGAGGGGGGGGCCGGCACAGATACGCAGTATTTT	CASSEGGAGTDTQYF	-	TRBV10-2	TRBJ2-3	-
TGTGCCAGCAGCGTAGCCCTACAGGGGGCGGTCACTGAAGCTTTCTTT	CASSVALQGAVTEAFF	TRBD1	TRBV9	TRBJ1-1	-
TGTGCCAGCAGTGAGGCTAGCGGGGGGGGTCAGAACAATGAGCAGTTCTTC	CASSEASGGGQNNEQFF	TRBD2	TRBV2	TRBJ2-1	-
TGCGCCAGCAGCCAACGGGCAGGGCAGAATGAAAAACTGTTTTTT	CASSQRAGQNEKLFF	-	TRBV4-1	TRBJ1-4	-
TGTGCCAGCAGCTTTCGGGCAGCCTCTGGAAACACCATATATTTT	CASSFRAASGNTIYF	-	TRBV5-8	TRBJ1-3	-
TGTGCCAGCAGCTTAACTGTGGGAGGGGACACTGAAGCTTTCTTT	CASSLTVGGDTEAFF	-	TRBV7-3	TRBJ1-1	once
TGTGCCAGCAGCTTGGCGCAAGCCAAAAACATTCAGTACTTC	CASSLAQAKNIQYF	-	TRBV7-9	TRBJ2-4	-
TGTGCCAGCAGCAGGACAGGGATGGGCTCTGGGGCCAACGTCCTGACTTTC	CASSRTGMGSGANVLTF	TRBD1	TRBV5-4	TRBJ2-6	-
TGTGCCAGCGGGGGCGCGCGGGGAGAGCAGTACTTC	CASGGARGEQYF	-	TRBV3-1/TRBV3-2	TRBJ2-7	-
TGTGCCAGCAGCTTAAACTCCCAGGGGGGGTACGAGCAGTACTTC	CASSLNSQGGYEQYF	-	TRBV7-3	TRBJ2-7	-
TGTGCCAGCAGCCAAGACGGCGGGTATGAAAAACTGTTTTTT	CASSQDGGYEKLFF	-	TRBV3-1/TRBV3-2	TRBJ1-4	-
TGTGCCAGCAGCTTGGATCGGGGTTGGAATTCACCCCTCCACTTT	CASSLDRGWNSPLHF	-	TRBV5-5	TRBJ1-6	few
TGCGCCAGCAGCCAAGACAGGGTGGCCTATGGCTACACCTTC	CASSQDRVAYGYTF	TRBD1	TRBV5-1	TRBJ1-2	few
TGTGCCAGCAGCCCTTGGGGGGCCTCAACGAACACCGGGGAGCTGTTTTTT	CASSPWGASTNTGELFF	-	TRBV7-9	TRBJ2-2	-
TGTGCCAGCAGGACACTAGCGGGGTCCGCGAATGAGCAGTTCTTC	CASRTLAGSANEQFF	TRBD2	TRBV2	TRBJ2-1	-
TGTGCCAGCAGCTTAGGGAGTCAAGAGACCCAGTACTTC	CASSLGSQETQYF	-	TRBV7-3	TRBJ2-5	-
TGCAGCGTTGCTGACAGGGACCCTCAGCCCCAGCATTTT	CSVADRDPQPQHF	TRBD1	TRBV29-1	TRBJ1-5	-
TGCGCCAGCAGCTTGCAGGGATCGGAGAATGAAAAACTGTTTTTT	CASSLQGSENEKLFF	-	TRBV5-1	TRBJ1-4	-
TGTGCCAGCAGCTACACCGGGACAGGCTATAGCAATCAGCCCCAGCATTTT	CASSYTGTGYSNQPQHF	TRBD1	TRBV7-9	TRBJ1-5	-
TGTGCCAGCAGGGACCCTCCTAATGAAAAACTGTTTTTT	CASRDPPNEKLFF	-	TRBV6-6	TRBJ1-4	once
TGTGCCAGCAGTCCCCAAGTTGCAACTAATGAAAAACTGTTTTTT	CASSPQVATNEKLFF	-	TRBV2	TRBJ1-4	once
TGTGCCAGCAGACTCCCTCTTGGGCTCGGCGGGGAGCTGTTTTTT	CASRLPLGLGGELFF	-	TRBV28	TRBJ2-2	-
TGTGCCAGCAGCGTCAGCGGGCGTTCCTACGAGCAGTACTTC	CASSVSGRSYEQYF	-	TRBV9	TRBJ2-7	-
TGTGCCAGCAGTTACAGGGGCGGCAATCAGCCCCAGCATTTT	CASSYRGGNQPQHF	-	TRBV6-5	TRBJ1-5	-
TGTGCCAGCTGTCTTGTAGGTTCCACAGATACGCAGTATTTT	CASCLVGSTDTQYF	-	TRBV28	TRBJ2-3	once
TGTGCCAGCAATCTGGGACTCATAGGGACTGAAGCTTTCTTT	CASNLGLIGTEAFF	-	TRBV6-5	TRBJ1-1	-
TGTGCCAGCAGCTCACAACGGGGCGAAGCTTTCTTT	CASSSQRGEAFF	-	TRBV7-3	TRBJ1-1	once
TGTGCCAGCAGTGATCGGCAGGGCGGGTATGGCTACACCTTC	CASSDRQGGYGYTF	-	TRBV2	TRBJ1-2	-
TGTGCCAGCAGCCGAGGGGGCGCCAAAAACATTCAGTACTTC	CASSRGGAKNIQYF	TRBD1	TRBV11-3	TRBJ2-4	-
TGTGCCACCAGCAGAAAGATTATGGACACTGAAGCTTTCTTT	CATSRKIMDTEAFF	-	TRBV15	TRBJ1-1	-
TGCGCCAGCAGCACAGGACAGGGCTTTGAGGAAAAACTGTTTTTT	CASSTGQGFEEKLFF	TRBD1	TRBV5-1	TRBJ1-4	-
TGTGCCAGCAGTTACGGGGGAAACTATGGCTACACCTTC	CASSYGGNYGYTF	-	TRBV6-5	TRBJ1-2	-
TGTGCCAGCAGTGCCACGGACAGGTCAGATACGCAGTATTTT	CASSATDRSDTQYF	TRBD1	TRBV6-4	TRBJ2-3	-
TGTGCCAGCACGATAGGTATTAGCACAGATACGCAGTATTTT	CASTIGISTDTQYF	-	TRBV2	TRBJ2-3	-